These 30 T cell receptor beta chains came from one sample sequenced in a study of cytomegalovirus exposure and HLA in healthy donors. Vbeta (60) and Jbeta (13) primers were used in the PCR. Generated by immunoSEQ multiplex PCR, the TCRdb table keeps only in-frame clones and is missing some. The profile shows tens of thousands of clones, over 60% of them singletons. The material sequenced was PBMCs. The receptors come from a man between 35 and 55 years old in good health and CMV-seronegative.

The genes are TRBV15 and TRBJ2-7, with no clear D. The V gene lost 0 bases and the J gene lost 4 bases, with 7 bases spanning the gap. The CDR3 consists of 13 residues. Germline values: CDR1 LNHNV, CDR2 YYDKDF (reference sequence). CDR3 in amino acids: CATSRDEAYEQYF. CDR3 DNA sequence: TGTGCCACCAGCAGAGATGAAGCGTACGAGCAGTACTTC.

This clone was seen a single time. CDR3 loop: CASSSDRGNQPQHF. The CDR3 nucleotides are TGTGCCAGCAGCTCGGACAGGGGCAATCAGCCCCAGCATTTT. V is TRBV7-2 and J is TRBJ1-5; TRBD1 matches at 8 bases. J gave up 2 bases and V 4 bases, and 1 base lay outside the gene matches. The CDR3 contains 14 residues. The V gene's germline CDR1 is SGHTA and CDR2 FQGNSA.

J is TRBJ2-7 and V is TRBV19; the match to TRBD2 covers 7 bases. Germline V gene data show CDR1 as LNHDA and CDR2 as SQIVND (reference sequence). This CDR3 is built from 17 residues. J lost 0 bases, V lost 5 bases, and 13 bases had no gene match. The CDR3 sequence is CASSLGGFGGSSYEQYF. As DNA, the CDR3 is TGTGCCAGTAGTCTGGGGGGTTTCGGCGGGAGCTCCTACGAGCAGTACTTC.

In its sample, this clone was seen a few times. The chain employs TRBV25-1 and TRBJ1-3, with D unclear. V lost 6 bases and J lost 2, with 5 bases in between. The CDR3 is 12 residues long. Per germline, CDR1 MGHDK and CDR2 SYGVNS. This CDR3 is CASSPPGNTIYF. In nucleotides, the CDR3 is TGTGCCAGCAGCCCTCCTGGAAACACCATATATTTT.

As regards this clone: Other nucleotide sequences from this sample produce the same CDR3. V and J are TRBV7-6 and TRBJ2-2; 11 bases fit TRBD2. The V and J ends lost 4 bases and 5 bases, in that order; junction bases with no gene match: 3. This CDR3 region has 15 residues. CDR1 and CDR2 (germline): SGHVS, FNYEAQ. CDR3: CASSSLAGGTGELFF. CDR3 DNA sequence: TGTGCCAGCAGCTCTCTAGCGGGAGGAACCGGGGAGCTGTTTTTT. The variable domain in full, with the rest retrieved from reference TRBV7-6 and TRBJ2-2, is GAGVSQSPRYKVTKRGQDVALRCDPISGHVSLYWYRQALGQGPEFLTYFNYEAQQDKSGLPNDRFSAERPEGSISTLTIQRTEQRDSAMYRCASSSLAGGTGELFFGEGSRLTVL.

Written as DNA, the CDR3 is TGCGCCAGCAGCTTGGAGCCACTGACTAGCACAGATACGCAGTATTTT. It specifies CASSLEPLTSTDTQYF. This chain connects TRBV5-1 to TRBJ2-3, with D hard to call. Germline assignment: CDR1 SGHRS and CDR2 YFSETQ. There are 16 residues in the CDR3. Between the trimmed V and J ends, which lost 0 bases and 0 bases, there was a span of 11 bases.

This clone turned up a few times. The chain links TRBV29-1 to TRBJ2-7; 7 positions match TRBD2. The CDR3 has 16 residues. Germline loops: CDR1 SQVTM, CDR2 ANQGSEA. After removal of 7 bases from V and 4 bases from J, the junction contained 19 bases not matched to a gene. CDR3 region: CSATGEGPPQAYEQYF. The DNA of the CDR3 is TGCAGCGCCACCGGGGAGGGTCCACCTCAGGCTTACGAGCAGTACTTC.

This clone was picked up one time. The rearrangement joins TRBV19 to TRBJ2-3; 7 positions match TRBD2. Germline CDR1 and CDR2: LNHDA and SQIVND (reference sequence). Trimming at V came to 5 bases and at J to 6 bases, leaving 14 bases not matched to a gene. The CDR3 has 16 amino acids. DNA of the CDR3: TGTGCCAGTAGTCTCAAATCCCCGGGAGGCCCGGATACGCAGTATTTT. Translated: CASSLKSPGGPDTQYF.

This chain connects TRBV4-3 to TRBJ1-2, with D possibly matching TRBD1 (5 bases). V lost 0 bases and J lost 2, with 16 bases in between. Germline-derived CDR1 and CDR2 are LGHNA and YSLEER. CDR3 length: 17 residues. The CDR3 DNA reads TGCGCCAGCAGCCAAGATTCCGACCTGGCAGGGAACTATGGCTACACCTTC. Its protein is CASSQDSDLAGNYGYTF.

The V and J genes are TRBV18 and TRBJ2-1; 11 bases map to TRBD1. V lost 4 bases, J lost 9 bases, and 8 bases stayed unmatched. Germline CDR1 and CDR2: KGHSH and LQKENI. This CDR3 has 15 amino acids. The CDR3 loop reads CASSQLGTGGTEQFF. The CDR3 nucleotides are TGTGCCAGCTCACAATTGGGGACAGGGGGTACTGAGCAGTTCTTC.

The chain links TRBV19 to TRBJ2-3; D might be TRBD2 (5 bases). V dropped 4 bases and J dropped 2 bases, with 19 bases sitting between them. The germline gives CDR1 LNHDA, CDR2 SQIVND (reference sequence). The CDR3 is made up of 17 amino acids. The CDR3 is CASSTRTGRVLTDTQYF. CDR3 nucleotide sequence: TGTGCCAGTAGTACTCGGACGGGGAGAGTCCTCACAGATACGCAGTATTTT. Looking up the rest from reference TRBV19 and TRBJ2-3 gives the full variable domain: DGGITQSPKYLFRKEGQNVTLSCEQNLNHDAMYWYRQDPGQGLRLIYYSQIVNDFQKGDIAEGYSVSREKKESFPLTVTSAQKNPTAFYLCASSTRTGRVLTDTQYFGPGTRLTVL.

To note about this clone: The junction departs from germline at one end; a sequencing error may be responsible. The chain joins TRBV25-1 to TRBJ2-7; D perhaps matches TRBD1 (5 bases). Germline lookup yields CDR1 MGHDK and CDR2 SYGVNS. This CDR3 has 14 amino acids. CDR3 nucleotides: TGTGCCAGCAGTCTTTCAGGGAAAAGTTACGAGCGGTACTTC. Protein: CASSLSGKSYERYF.

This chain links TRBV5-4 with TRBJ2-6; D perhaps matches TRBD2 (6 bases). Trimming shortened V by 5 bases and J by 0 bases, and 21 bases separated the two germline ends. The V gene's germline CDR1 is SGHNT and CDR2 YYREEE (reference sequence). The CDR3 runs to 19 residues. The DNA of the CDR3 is TGTGCCAGCAGTGGCCGGGTCCGGGAGAGAGACTCTGGGGCCAACGTCCTGACTTTC. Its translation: CASSGRVRERDSGANVLTF.

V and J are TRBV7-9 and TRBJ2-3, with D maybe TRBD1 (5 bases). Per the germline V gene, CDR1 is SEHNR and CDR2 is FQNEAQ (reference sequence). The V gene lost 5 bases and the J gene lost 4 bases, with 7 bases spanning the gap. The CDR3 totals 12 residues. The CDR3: CASSLTADTQYF. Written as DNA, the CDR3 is TGTGCCAGCAGCCTGACAGCAGATACGCAGTATTTT.

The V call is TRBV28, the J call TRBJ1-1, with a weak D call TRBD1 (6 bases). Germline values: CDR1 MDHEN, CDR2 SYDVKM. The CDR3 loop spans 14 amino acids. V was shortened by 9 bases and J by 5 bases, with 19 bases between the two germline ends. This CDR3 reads CASLTLTGYTEAFF. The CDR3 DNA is TGTGCCAGTTTAACCCTGACAGGTTATACTGAAGCTTTCTTT.

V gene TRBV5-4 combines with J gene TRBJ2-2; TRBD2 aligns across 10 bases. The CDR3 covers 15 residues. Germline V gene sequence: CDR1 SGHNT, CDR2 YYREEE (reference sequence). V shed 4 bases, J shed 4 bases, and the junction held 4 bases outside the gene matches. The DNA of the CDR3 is TGTGCCAGCAGCCTTTTAGCGGGAGGCACCGGGGAGCTGTTTTTT. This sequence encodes CASSLLAGGTGELFF.

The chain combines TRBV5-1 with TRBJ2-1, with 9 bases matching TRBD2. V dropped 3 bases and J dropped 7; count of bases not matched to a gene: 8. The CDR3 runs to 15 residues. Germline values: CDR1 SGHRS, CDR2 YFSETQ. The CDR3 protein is CASSSGLATGNEQFF. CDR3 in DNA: TGCGCCAGCAGCTCGGGACTAGCTACGGGGAATGAGCAGTTCTTC.

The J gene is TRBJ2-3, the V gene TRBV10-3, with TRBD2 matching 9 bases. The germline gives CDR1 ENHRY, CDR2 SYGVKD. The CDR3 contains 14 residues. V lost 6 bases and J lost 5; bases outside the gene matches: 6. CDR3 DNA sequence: TGTGCCATCAGCTCGGGACTAGCTAAAGATACGCAGTATTTT. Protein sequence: CAISSGLAKDTQYF.

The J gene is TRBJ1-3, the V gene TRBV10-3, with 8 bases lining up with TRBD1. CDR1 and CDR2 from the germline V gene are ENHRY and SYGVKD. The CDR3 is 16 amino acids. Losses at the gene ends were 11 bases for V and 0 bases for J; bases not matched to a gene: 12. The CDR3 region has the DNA TGTGCCCTATCAGGGGGCCGGGATAGCTCTGGAAACACCATATATTTT. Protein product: CALSGGRDSSGNTIYF.

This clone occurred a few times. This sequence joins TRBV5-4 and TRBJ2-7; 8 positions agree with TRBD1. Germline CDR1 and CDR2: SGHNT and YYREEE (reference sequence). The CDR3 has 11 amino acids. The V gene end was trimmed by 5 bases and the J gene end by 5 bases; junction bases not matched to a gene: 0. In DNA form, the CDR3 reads TGTGCCAGCAGGACAGGGGACGAGCAGTACTTC. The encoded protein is CASRTGDEQYF.

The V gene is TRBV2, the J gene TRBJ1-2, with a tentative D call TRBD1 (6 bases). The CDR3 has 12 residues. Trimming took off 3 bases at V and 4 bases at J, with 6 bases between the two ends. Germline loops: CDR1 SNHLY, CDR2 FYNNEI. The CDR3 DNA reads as TGTGCCAGCAGTGAGACAGGCTATGGCTACACCTTC. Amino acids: CASSETGYGYTF.

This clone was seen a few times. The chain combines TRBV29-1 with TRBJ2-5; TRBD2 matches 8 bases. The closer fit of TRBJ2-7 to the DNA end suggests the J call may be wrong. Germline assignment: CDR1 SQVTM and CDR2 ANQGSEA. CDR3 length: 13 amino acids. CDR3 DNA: TGCAGCGTTACCAGCGGGAGCTCCTACGAGCAGTACTTC. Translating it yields CSVTSGSSYEQYF.

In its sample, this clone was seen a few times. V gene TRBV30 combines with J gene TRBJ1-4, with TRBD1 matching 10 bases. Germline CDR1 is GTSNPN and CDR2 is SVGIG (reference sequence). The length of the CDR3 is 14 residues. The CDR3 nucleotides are TGTGCGTCAGGGACAGGGGCAACTAATGAAAAACTGTTTTTT. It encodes CASGTGATNEKLFF.

The CDR3 spells CASSQYIQYF. As DNA, the CDR3 is TGTGCCAGCAGCCAGTACATTCAGTACTTC. The chain is built from TRBV2 and TRBJ2-4; D unclear. CDR3 length: 10 residues. V lost 6 bases to trimming and J lost 8 bases, with 5 bases between them. Germline values: CDR1 SNHLY, CDR2 FYNNEI.

For the CDR3, the DNA is TGTGCCACCACCCTAGCGGGAGGCAATGAGCAGTTCTTC. It codes for CATTLAGGNEQFF. The V call is TRBV10-3, the J call TRBJ2-1; 11 bases are a match to TRBD2. The V gene end was trimmed by 10 bases and the J gene end by 6 bases; junction bases not matched to a gene: 5. Per germline, CDR1 ENHRY and CDR2 SYGVKD. The CDR3 is 13 amino acids.

The CDR3 loop reads CATSRDRSGSYEQYF. The CDR3 nucleotides are TGTGCCACCAGCAGAGATCGGAGTGGCTCCTACGAGCAGTACTTC. The chain couples TRBV15 to TRBJ2-7; no reliable D call. Germline values: CDR1 LNHNV, CDR2 YYDKDF (reference sequence). The CDR3 covers 15 residues. V shed 0 bases and J shed 0 bases, with 9 bases lying between them.

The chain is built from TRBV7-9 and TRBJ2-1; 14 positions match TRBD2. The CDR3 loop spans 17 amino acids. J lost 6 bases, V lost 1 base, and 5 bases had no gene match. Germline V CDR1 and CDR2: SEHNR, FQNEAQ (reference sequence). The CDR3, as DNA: TGTGCCAGCAGCTTAGGACTAGCGGGAGGGGGGCCCAATGAGCAGTTCTTC. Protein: CASSLGLAGGGPNEQFF. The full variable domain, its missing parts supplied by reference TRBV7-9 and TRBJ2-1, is DTGVSQNPRHKITKRGQNVTFRCDPISEHNRLYWYRQTLGQGPEFLTYFQNEAQLEKSRLLSDRFSAERPKGSFSTLEIQRTEQGDSAMYLCASSLGLAGGGPNEQFFGPGTRLTVL.

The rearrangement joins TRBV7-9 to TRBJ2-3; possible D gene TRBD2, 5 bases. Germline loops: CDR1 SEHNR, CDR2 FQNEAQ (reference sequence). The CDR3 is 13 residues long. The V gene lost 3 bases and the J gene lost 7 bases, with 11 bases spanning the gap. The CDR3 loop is CASSLTTTYTQYF. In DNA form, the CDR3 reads TGTGCCAGCAGCTTGACTACAACCTATACGCAGTATTTT.

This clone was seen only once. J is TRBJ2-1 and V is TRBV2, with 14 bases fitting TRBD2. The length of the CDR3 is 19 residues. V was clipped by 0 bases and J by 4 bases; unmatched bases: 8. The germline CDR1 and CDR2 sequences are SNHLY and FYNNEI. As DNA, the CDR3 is TGTGCCAGCAGTGAAGCCGGGACTAGCGGGAGAGGGGGATACAATGAGCAGTTCTTC. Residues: CASSEAGTSGRGGYNEQFF.

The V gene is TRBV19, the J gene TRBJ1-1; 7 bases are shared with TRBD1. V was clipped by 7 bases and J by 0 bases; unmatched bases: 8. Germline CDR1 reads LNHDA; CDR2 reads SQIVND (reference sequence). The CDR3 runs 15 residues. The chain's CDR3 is CASTVQGTMNTEAFF. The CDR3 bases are TGTGCCAGTACCGTACAGGGGACCATGAACACTGAAGCTTTCTTT.